This TCR beta chain was recorded in a study of blood T cell repertoires in COVID-19. In the study's own analysis: Estimation of nucleated cell counts relied on the amplification of reference gene primers. Clones were sequenced by immunoSEQ multiplex PCR, and TCRdb holds only the in-frame ones, with some missing. Clone size and the V and J calls come from that table; the DNA yielded D and trimming. The sample includes around 250,000 clones, about nine tenths of them seen just once. The CDR3 extends over 14 amino acids. Losses at the gene ends were 4 bases for V and 6 bases for J; bases not matched to a gene: 7. Looked up from germline, CDR1 is SEHNR and CDR2 is FQNEAQ (reference sequence).

The sequenced sample consisted of PBMCs or T cells enriched from blood (not recorded which). This rearrangement joins TRBV7-9 to TRBJ2-5; 8 positions agree with TRBD1. The TCR sequence derives from a man aged 18 to 29 who had recovered from COVID-19. CDR3 amino acids: CASSSTTGVKTQYF. The DNA for the CDR3 is TGTGCCAGCAGCTCTACGACAGGGGTTAAGACCCAGTACTTC. The variable domain in full, completed from reference TRBV7-9 and TRBJ2-5, reads DTGVSQNPRHKITKRGQNVTFRCDPISEHNRLYWYRQTLGQGPEFLTYFQNEAQLEKSRLLSDRFSAERPKGSFSTLEIQRTEQGDSAMYLCASSSTTGVKTQYFGPGTRLLVL.